Included here is one T cell receptor beta chain sequence, with context. This specimen comes from a study of shared clonotypes between healthy human individuals. Trimming pared 4 bases from V and 0 bases from J, leaving 12 bases between. The CDR3 spans 15 residues. Germline V lookup: CDR1 MDHEN, CDR2 SYDVKM. Only in-frame clones appear in the TCRdb table, and some are missing; sequencing was by immunoSEQ multiplex PCR. The sample consists of roughly 2,500,000 clones, roughly 93% of them appearing once. This chain joins TRBV28 and TRBJ2-5; D ambiguous. The receptor was isolated from a man between 18 and 35 years old in good health. Some clones in this sample may be carry-over from other donors' samples. The sequencing input was naive CD4+ T cells from PBMCs. The subset: CD45RA+ positively selected. CDR3 DNA sequence: TGTGCCAGCAGTTCACCCCCTAGGTACCAAGAGACCCAGTACTTC. This encodes CASSSPPRYQETQYF.